This TCR beta chain was documented in a study of cytomegalovirus exposure and HLA in healthy donors. The PCR had 60 Vbeta and 13 Jbeta primers. TCRdb's copy holds only in-frame clones and misses some; the assay was immunoSEQ multiplex PCR. Its table lists some 51,000 clones. Of note for this clone: Its antigen is currently unknown.

General study points: Most subjects' HLA-A and HLA-B alleles were reportedly predicted from TCR beta sequences. The study dropped some indistinguishable V segments, TRBV6-2 and TRBV6-3 among them.

The V and J ends lost 3 bases and 7 bases respectively, with 9 bases between them. The germline V gene has CDR1 DFQATT and CDR2 SNEGSKA (reference sequence). The CDR3 runs 11 residues. The sequence came from a man in his forties in good health and CMV-seropositive. Sequencing was carried out using PBMCs. The chain is built from TRBV20-1 and TRBJ1-1, with D perhaps matching TRBD1 (5 bases). CDR3 sequence reads: CSARADSEAFF. The CDR3 nucleotides read TGCAGTGCTAGGGCAGACAGTGAAGCTTTCTTT.